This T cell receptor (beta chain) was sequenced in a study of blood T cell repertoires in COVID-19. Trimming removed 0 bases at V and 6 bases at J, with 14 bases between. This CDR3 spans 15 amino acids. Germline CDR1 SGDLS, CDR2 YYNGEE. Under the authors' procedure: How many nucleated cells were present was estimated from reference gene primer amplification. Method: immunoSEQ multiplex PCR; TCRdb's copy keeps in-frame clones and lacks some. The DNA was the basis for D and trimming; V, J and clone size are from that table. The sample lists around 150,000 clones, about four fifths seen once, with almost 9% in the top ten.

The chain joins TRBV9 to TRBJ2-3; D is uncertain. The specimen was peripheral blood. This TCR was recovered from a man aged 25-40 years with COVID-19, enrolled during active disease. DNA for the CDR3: TGTGCCAGCAGCGTAGAGGCAGGCGCTACGGATACGCAGTATTTT. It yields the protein CASSVEAGATDTQYF.